The next 10 T cell receptor beta chains were all read from a single sample in a study of blood T cell repertoires in COVID-19. Profiled with immunoSEQ multiplex PCR; TCRdb holds only in-frame clones, not every one. The table shows 200,000 to 250,000 clones, with more than 75% occurring only once. Source material: peripheral blood. All receptors come from a woman aged 30 to 39 who had recovered from COVID-19.

CDR3 residues: CASSLDRLTGSGAGELFF. The DNA for the CDR3 is TGTGCCAGCAGCTTAGATCGTCTGACAGGGTCAGGCGCCGGGGAGCTGTTTTTT. The rearrangement uses TRBV11-2 and TRBJ2-2; 7 positions agree with TRBD1. This CDR3 contains 18 residues. Germline assignment: CDR1 SGHAT and CDR2 FQNNGV. Germline trimming cut 0 bases from V and 6 bases from J; bases unmatched to any gene: 13.

The rearrangement joins TRBV11-2 to TRBJ2-1; 9 bases align to TRBD2. From germline, CDR1 is SGHAT and CDR2 FQNNGV. This CDR3 has 17 amino acids. Unmatched junction bases numbered 12, after V lost 1 base and J lost 8 bases. The CDR3 DNA reads as TGTGCCAGCAGCTTAGTCCTGGGGAGCGGGGGGTTATATGAGCAGTTCTTC. Translation: CASSLVLGSGGLYEQFF.

The chain is built from TRBV9 and TRBJ2-3; 9 bases match TRBD2. The J segment lost 2 bases and the V segment lost 1 base, leaving 8 bases of the junction unmatched. This CDR3 has 17 residues. Germline values: CDR1 SGDLS, CDR2 YYNGEE. CDR3 in DNA: TGTGCCAGCAGCGTAACACGGCGGGGGGGCTACACAGATACGCAGTATTTT. This sequence encodes CASSVTRRGGYTDTQYF.

The chain links TRBV6-5 to TRBJ2-7; unclear D gene. This CDR3 is built from 13 residues. Deletions cut 8 bases from V and 6 bases from J, with 17 bases between. Germline CDR1 reads MNHEY; CDR2 reads SVGAGI. CDR3 in DNA: TGTGCCAGCGCCAAGTTCGTGGCCGTCGAGCAGTACTTC. It yields the protein CASAKFVAVEQYF.

This clone was observed a handful of times. The V call is TRBV27, the J call TRBJ2-1; TRBD2 matches 7 bases. CDR1 is MNHEY, CDR2 SMNVEV, per germline (reference sequence). V was clipped by 3 bases and J by 13 bases; unmatched bases: 3. CDR3 length equals 11 residues. In nucleotides, the CDR3 is TGTGCCAGCAGTTTTAGACTAGCACAGTTCTTC. It yields the protein CASSFRLAQFF.

The chain carries TRBV9 and TRBJ2-5; 10 nucleotides align to TRBD2. The CDR3 spans 16 residues. Trimming cost V 3 bases and J 1 base; bases outside gene matches: 6. Germline V CDR1 and CDR2: SGDLS, YYNGEE. The DNA of the CDR3 is TGTGCCAGCAGCGCGGGACTAGCGCCCCTCCAAGAGACCCAGTACTTC. Translation gives CASSAGLAPLQETQYF.

This clone was counted only a few times. This sequence joins TRBV30 and TRBJ1-4; unclear D gene. Per the germline V gene, CDR1 is GTSNPN and CDR2 is SVGIG (reference sequence). V was cut by 2 bases and J by 4 bases, with 5 bases left in between. The CDR3 covers 12 residues. The CDR3 DNA follows: TGTGCCTGGAGTTTCGGTAATGAAAAACTGTTTTTT. Translated: CAWSFGNEKLFF.

The chain uses TRBV11-2 and TRBJ2-3, with 8 bases lining up with TRBD2. This CDR3 is 18 amino acids long. V shed 1 base and J 4 bases; nucleotides not matched to a gene: 13. Germline CDR1 reads SGHAT; CDR2 reads FQNNGV. DNA of the CDR3: TGTGCCAGCAGCTTAGGGGCTTCTAGCGGGTTGGGGTCAGATACGCAGTATTTT. Encoded protein: CASSLGASSGLGSDTQYF. The entire variable domain, with the rest obtained from reference TRBV11-2 and TRBJ2-3, is as follows: EAGVAQSPRYKIIEKRQSVAFWCNPISGHATLYWYQQILGQGPKLLIQFQNNGVVDDSQLPKDRFSAERLKGVDSTLKIQPAKLEDSAVYLCASSLGASSGLGSDTQYFGPGTRLTVL.

This clone was recorded a few times. The chain employs TRBV30 and TRBJ1-4; D not resolved. CDR1 GTSNPN and CDR2 SVGIG come from the germline V gene (reference sequence). The CDR3 sequence is 15 residues long. Trimming took off 2 bases at V and 3 bases at J, with 13 bases between the two ends. CDR3 sequence reads: CAWSMSRGPNEKLFF. For the CDR3, the DNA is TGTGCCTGGAGTATGTCCCGGGGTCCTAATGAAAAACTGTTTTTT.

This clone was detected only once. The chain combines TRBV28 with TRBJ1-2; D is undetermined. Germline values: CDR1 MDHEN, CDR2 SYDVKM. CDR3 size: 14 residues. Between the trimmed V and J ends, which lost 5 bases and 8 bases, there was a span of 18 bases. The CDR3 here is CASSLSGMTPGYTF. The CDR3, as DNA: TGTGCCAGCAGTCTCTCCGGGATGACTCCGGGCTACACCTTC.